The text below deals with one T cell receptor beta chain. Its specific antigen is unknown. Base qualities are missing; no much larger clone stands one base away. This sample is part of a study of beta chain features in type 1 diabetes (dated by TCRdb to the late 2010s). Describing the broader study: No differences in mean age, gender distribution, total cell number or subset yield were found between patients and healthy donors. A total of roughly 99 million sorted cells were examined across all samples, and the number of cells per subset was strongly correlated with RNA yield. In the study, TCRB repertoires of sorted circulating CD4+ T cell subsets from recently diagnosed type 1 diabetes patients were compared with those of matched healthy donors. Whereas all 28 donors provided naive and central memory subsets, regulatory and stem cell-like memory subsets were isolated from just 8 patients and about 8 healthy donors.

The entire isolated RNA was reverse transcribed using the High Capacity cDNA Reverse Transcription Kit, and thus expressed TCRB transcripts were sequenced. Naive, central memory and regulatory T cell samples underwent deep immunoSEQ sequencing, averaging about 3.57 million total reads per sample. After sorted cells were lysed in RLT buffer, RNA was extracted with DNase-treated RNeasy Micro or Mini kits, with the choice depending on cell number. Each cell subset was processed on its own to prevent cross-contamination, while patient and healthy donor samples were processed together. Using the immunoSEQ multiplex PCR, TCRB sequences were amplified from cDNA into 87-bp fragments spanning the CDR3 region. Sequencing of the amplicons was performed on the Illumina HiSeq platform. On the study's bioinformatics: PCR bias was computationally corrected using synthetic template baselines, reads within Hamming distance 2 were collapsed, and singletons that could not be merged were discarded. Reads were aligned against IMGT to assign V, D and J genes, CDR3 length and insertions or deletions at six rearrangement sites. Clonotype counts were normalized to sorted cell number within each subset before computing true diversity and Gini coefficients with the tcR R package. The overlap coefficient, calculated on TCRB nucleotide sequences, was used to quantify repertoire sharing. As a proxy for the pre-selection repertoire, out-of-frame TCRB sequences from naive cells were analyzed. In its TCRdb copy, this immuneACCESS table keeps in-frame sequences only and misses some clones. Where compared with another copy, unresolved V genes explain less than half of these, and the others have no known cause. V, J and clone size are those of that table, while D and trimming were read from the DNA. The sample table lists fewer than 250,000 clones, about 14% of them with a count of one. The ten largest clones add up to around 0.03% of the sample.

Each donor gave one peripheral blood draw, averaging about 120 mL, which was collected into heparinised tubes. A BD FACSAria II and a panel including CD45RO, CCR7, CD25, CD127, CD95 and CD27 were used to sort naive, central memory, regulatory and stem cell-like memory CD4+ T cells. A purity above 95% was achieved for all sorted populations. Right away, PBMCs were isolated by Lymphoprep density gradient centrifugation and were stained directly, with no culture step. To minimize batch effects, samples were stained and sorted in pairs, one healthy donor with one patient per experiment. Broader findings and caveats from the paper: In all four CD4+ subsets, TCRB CDR3 length was moderately but significantly shorter in type 1 diabetes patients. At VDJ recombination sites, type 1 diabetes patients had fewer insertions and more deleted nucleotides, which implies abnormalities in thymic rearrangement. HLA sub-analyses involved small numbers of individuals, so any influence of HLA type on TCRB rearrangement remained unresolved. PCR might favor shorter templates, but patient and control samples were amplified and corrected together, so any skew would affect both groups equally. Because cDNA was sequenced instead of genomic DNA, highly expressing activated cells could be over-represented, though the groups showed no difference in activation or CD3 levels. Naive, central memory and regulatory TCRB repertoires appeared to be more alike among patients than among healthy donors.

Inclusive of the bounding cysteine and phenylalanine, the CDR3 is 14 residues long. The CDR3 DNA has 42 bases and is translated from base 1. Per the germline V gene, SGHTA is the CDR1 and FQGNSA is the CDR2. Trimming accounts for 0 bases at V and 8 bases at J, while the number of junction bases matched to no gene is 1. The clonotype originates from a woman aged 40 to 55 in good health. The receptor chain draws on TRBV7-2 and TRBJ2-3, with 11 bases aligning to TRBD2. Sequencing was carried out using naive CD4+ T cells from blood. The cell subset or site label of this sample denotes: true naive CD4+ T cells. The base sequence is TGTGCCAGCAGCTTAGCTAGCGGGGGGGGTACGCAGTATTTT. This codes for CASSLASGGGTQYF.